A selection of T cell receptor beta chains follows, all from one sample in a study of HIV-infected children after antiretroviral therapy interruption. TCRdb used MiXCR to reprocess the 3' RACE reads, holding one entry per CDR3 protein. Of 30,000 to 50,000 distinct CDR3 sequences detected, approximately 7% appear once; the ten largest clones hold roughly 1%. The starting material was CD45RA+ CD4+ T cells from PBMCs, pooled from several time points, obtained from a donor given antiretroviral therapy, either interrupted or continuous. Receptors originate from a pool of human donors with HIV. Both conserved end residues are trimmed from each CDR3. Size is omitted from some rows. Given values are once, few, many or a class for expanded clones.

SVAQMTSGSQETQY TRBV29-1 few
ASSSLTRQETQY TRBV5-1 many
SGRGGSYNEQF TRBV20-1 few
ASSSGQLPTAEQY TRBV18 many
SVSLGQGITEAF TRBV29-1 many
ASSRLPGTGERNEQF TRBV19 .
ASSRTAQGYYEQY TRBV11-2 many
ASSFYGPGTGDDGYT TRBV6-5 many
ASSERALVYEQY TRBV28 many
ASSTTGNNSPLH TRBV27 many
ASSRGPNLYGYT TRBV7-9 many
ASSHLAGPNTQY TRBV14 .
ASSRGTEQETQY TRBV7-8 .
ASKPRAPNEQF TRBV2 .
ASSYSNGAGGTNEQF TRBV6-2/TRBV6-3 .
ASSGEAVTYEQY TRBV2 many
ASSRQVNYAEQF TRBV28 many
ASSQDNNSPLY TRBV4-2 many
ASRAGTGRFSSYNSPLH TRBV12-3/TRBV12-4 few
ASSRAAAPGTEAF TRBV5-1 many
SGQLVGGGETQY TRBV20-1 few
ASSEEGLRTQY TRBV25-1 .
ASTPLAGVPDTQY TRBV2 few
ASSTGSTEAF TRBV7-9 many
ASSWTGTGANVLT TRBV7-2 few